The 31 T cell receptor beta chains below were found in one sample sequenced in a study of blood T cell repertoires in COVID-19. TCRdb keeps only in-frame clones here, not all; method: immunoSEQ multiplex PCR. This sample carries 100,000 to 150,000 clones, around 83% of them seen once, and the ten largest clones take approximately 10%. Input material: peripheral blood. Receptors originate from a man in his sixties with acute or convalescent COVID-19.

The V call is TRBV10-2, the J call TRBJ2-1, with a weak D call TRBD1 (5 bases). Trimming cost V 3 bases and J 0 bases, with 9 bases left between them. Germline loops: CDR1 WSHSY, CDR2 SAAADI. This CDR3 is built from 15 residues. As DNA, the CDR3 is TGCGCCAGCAGTGAACAGGCTAGCTCCTACAATGAGCAGTTCTTC. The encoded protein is CASSEQASSYNEQFF.

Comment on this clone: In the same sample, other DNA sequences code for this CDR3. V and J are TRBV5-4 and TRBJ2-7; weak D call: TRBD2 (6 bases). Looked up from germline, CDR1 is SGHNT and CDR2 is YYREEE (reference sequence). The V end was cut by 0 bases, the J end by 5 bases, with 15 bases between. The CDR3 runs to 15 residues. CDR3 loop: CASSLAYGGRNEQYF. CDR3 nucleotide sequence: TGTGCCAGCAGCTTGGCCTATGGAGGGCGGAACGAGCAGTACTTC. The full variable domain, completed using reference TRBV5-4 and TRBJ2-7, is ETGVTQSPTHLIKTRGQQVTLRCSSQSGHNTVSWYQQALGQGPQFIFQYYREEENGRGNFPPRFSGLQFPNYSSELNVNALELDDSALYLCASSLAYGGRNEQYFGPGTRLTVT.

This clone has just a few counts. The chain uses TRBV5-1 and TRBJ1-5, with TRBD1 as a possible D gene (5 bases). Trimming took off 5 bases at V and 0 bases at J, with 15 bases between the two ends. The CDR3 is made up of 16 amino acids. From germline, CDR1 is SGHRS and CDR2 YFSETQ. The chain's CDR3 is CASSRGGVYSNQPQHF. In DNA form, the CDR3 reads TGCGCCAGCAGTCGGGGGGGAGTGTATAGCAATCAGCCCCAGCATTTT.

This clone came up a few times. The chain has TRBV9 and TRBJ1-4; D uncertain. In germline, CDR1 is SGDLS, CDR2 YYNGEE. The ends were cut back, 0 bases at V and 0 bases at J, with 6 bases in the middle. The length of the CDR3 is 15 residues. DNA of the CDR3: TGTGCCAGCAGCGTAGGGGCAGCAACTAATGAAAAACTGTTTTTT. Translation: CASSVGAATNEKLFF.

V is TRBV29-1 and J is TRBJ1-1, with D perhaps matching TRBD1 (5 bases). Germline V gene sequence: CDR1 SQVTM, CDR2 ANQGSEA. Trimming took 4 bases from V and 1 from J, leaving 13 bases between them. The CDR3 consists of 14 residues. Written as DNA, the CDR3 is TGCAGCGTTGGACAGAGCAATAGGAACACTGAAGCTTTCTTT. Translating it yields CSVGQSNRNTEAFF.

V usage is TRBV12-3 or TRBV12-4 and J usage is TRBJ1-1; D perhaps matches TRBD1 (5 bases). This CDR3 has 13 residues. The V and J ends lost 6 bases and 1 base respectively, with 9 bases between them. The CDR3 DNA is TGTGCCAGCAGCCCCACAGGGAACACTGAAGCTTTCTTT. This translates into CASSPTGNTEAFF.

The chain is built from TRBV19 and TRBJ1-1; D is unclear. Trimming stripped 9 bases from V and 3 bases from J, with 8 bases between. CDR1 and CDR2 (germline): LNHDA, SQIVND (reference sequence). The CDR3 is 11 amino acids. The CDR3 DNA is TGTGCCAGCTTCGGGTACACTGAAGCTTTCTTT. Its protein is CASFGYTEAFF.

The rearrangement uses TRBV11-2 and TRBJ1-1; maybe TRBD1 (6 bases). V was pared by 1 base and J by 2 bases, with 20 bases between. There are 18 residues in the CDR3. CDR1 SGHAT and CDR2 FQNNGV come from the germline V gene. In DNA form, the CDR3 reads TGTGCCAGCAGCTTAGGCGGTGGCGTAGGGGGGGCTAACACTGAAGCTTTCTTT. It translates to CASSLGGGVGGANTEAFF.

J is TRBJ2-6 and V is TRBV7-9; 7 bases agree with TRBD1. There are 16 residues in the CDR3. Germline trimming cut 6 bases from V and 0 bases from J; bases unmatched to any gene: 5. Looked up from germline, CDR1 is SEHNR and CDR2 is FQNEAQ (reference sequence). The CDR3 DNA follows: TGTGCCAGCAGACGGGACAGCTCCTCTGGGGCCAACGTCCTGACTTTC. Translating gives CASRRDSSSGANVLTF.

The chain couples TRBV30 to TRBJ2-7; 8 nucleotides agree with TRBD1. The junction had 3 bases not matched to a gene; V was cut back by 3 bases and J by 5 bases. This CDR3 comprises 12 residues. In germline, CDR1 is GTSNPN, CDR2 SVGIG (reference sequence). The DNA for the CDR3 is TGTGCCTGGAGGGACAGGGAACACGAGCAGTACTTC. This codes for CAWRDREHEQYF.

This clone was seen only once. DNA of the CDR3: TGTGCCAGCAGGATGGGGGGTGGCACAGATACGCAGTATTTT. Residues: CASRMGGGTDTQYF. J is TRBJ2-3 and V is TRBV6-5; D may be TRBD2 (6 bases). The CDR3 sequence is 14 residues long. V lost 6 bases to trimming and J lost 1 base, with 11 bases between them. Germline lookup yields CDR1 MNHEY and CDR2 SVGAGI.

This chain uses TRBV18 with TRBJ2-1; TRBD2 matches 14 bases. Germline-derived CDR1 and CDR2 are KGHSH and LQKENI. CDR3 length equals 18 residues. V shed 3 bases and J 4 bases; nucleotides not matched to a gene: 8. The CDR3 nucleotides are TGTGCCAGCTCACCTATAGGACTAGCGGGAGGTCCGTACAATGAGCAGTTCTTC. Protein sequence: CASSPIGLAGGPYNEQFF.

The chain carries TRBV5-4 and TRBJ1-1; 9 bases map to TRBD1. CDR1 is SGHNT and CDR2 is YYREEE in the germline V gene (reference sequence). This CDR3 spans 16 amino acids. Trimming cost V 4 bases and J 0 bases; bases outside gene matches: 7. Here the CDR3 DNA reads TGTGCCAGCAGCGAAACGGGACAGGGAATGAACACTGAAGCTTTCTTT. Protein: CASSETGQGMNTEAFF.

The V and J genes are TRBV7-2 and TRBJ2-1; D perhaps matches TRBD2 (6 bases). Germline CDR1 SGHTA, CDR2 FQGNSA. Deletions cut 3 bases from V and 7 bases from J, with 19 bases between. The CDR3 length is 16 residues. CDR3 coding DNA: TGTGCCAGCAGCTTGCAAGGGCGTGGAGGGTTAAATGAGCAGTTCTTC. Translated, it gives CASSLQGRGGLNEQFF.

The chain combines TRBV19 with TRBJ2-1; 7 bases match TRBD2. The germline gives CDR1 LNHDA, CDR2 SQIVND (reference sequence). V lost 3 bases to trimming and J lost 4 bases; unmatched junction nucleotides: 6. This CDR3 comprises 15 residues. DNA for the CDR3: TGTGCCAGTAGTATGGGCGGGAGTACGTACAATGAGCAGTTCTTC. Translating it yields CASSMGGSTYNEQFF. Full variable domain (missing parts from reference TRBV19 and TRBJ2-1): DGGITQSPKYLFRKEGQNVTLSCEQNLNHDAMYWYRQDPGQGLRLIYYSQIVNDFQKGDIAEGYSVSREKKESFPLTVTSAQKNPTAFYLCASSMGGSTYNEQFFGPGTRLTVL.

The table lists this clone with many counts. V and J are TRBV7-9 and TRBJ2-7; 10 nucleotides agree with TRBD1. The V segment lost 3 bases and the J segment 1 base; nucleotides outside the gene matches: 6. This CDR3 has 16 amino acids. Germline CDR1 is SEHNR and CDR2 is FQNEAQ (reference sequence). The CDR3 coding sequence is TGTGCCAGCAGCTTGATCCGGACAGGGGGGTCCTACGAGCAGTACTTC. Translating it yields CASSLIRTGGSYEQYF.

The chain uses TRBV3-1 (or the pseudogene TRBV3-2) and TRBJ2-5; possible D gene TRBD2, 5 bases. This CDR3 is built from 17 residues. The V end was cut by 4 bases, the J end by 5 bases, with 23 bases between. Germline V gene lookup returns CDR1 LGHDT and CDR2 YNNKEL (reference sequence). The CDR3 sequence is CASSPRSVGGPWETQYF. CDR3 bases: TGTGCCAGCAGCCCTCGATCCGTAGGCGGGCCTTGGGAGACCCAGTACTTC.

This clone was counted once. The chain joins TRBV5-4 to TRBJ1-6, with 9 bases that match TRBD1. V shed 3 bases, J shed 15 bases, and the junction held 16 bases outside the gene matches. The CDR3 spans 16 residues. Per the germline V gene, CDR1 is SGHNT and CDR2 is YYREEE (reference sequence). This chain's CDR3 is CASSSPTQGARINLHF. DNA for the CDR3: TGTGCCAGCAGCTCCCCCACACAGGGGGCACGGATAAACCTCCACTTT. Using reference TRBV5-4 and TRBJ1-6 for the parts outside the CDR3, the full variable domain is ETGVTQSPTHLIKTRGQQVTLRCSSQSGHNTVSWYQQALGQGPQFIFQYYREEENGRGNFPPRFSGLQFPNYSSELNVNALELDDSALYLCASSSPTQGARINLHFGNGTRLTVT.

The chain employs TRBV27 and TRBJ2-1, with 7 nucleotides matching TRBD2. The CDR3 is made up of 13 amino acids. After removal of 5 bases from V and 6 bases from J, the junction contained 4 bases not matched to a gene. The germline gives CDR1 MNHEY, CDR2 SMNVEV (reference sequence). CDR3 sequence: CASSLASGNEQFF. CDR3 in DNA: TGTGCCAGCAGTCTGGCTAGCGGCAATGAGCAGTTCTTC.

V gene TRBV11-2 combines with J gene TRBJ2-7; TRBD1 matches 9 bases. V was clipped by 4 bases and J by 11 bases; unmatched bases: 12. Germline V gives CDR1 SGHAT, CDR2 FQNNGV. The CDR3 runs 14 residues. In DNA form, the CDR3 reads TGTGCCAGCAGCTCTCTATCACAGGGGGCTAGGAAGTACTTC. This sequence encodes CASSSLSQGARKYF.

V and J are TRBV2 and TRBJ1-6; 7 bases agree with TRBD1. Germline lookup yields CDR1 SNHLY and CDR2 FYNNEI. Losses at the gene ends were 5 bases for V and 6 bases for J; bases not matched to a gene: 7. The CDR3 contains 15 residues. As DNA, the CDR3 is TGTGCCAGCAGTATCGACAGGGCCTTTAATTCACCCCTCCACTTT. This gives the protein CASSIDRAFNSPLHF.

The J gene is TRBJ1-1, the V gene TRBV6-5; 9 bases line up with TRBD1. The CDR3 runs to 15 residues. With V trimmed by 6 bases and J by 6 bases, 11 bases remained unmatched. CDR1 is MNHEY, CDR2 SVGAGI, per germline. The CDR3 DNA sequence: TGTGCCAGCAGAAAACCGGGACAGGGTACCCCTGAAGCTTTCTTT. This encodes CASRKPGQGTPEAFF.

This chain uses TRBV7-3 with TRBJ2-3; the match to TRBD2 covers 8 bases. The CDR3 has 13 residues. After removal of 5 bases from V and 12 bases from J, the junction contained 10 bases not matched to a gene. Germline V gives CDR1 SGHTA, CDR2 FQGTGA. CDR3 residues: CASSPPGLALQYF. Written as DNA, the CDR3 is TGTGCCAGCAGCCCGCCCGGACTAGCACTTCAGTATTTT.

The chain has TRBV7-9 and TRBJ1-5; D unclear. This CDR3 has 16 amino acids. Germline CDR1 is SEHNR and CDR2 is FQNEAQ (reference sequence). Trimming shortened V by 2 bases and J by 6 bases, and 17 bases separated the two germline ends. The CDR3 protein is CASSLRSGNNGQPQHF. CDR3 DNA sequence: TGTGCCAGCAGCTTAAGGTCAGGTAATAACGGTCAGCCCCAGCATTTT. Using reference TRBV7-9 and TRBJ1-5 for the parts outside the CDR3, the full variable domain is DTGVSQNPRHKITKRGQNVTFRCDPISEHNRLYWYRQTLGQGPEFLTYFQNEAQLEKSRLLSDRFSAERPKGSFSTLEIQRTEQGDSAMYLCASSLRSGNNGQPQHFGDGTRLSIL.

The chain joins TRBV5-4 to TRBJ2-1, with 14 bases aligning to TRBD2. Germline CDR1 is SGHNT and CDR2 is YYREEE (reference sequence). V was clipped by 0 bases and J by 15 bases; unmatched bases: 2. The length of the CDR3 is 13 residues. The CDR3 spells CASSLETSGRVFF. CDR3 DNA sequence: TGTGCCAGCAGCTTGGAGACTAGCGGGAGGGTGTTCTTC.

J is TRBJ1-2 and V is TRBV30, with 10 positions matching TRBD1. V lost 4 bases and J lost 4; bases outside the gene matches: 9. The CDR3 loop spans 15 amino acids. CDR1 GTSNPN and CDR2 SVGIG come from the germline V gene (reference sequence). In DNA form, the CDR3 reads TGTGCCTGGACCACGACAGGGGGCACCCTCTATGGCTACACCTTC. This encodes CAWTTTGGTLYGYTF.

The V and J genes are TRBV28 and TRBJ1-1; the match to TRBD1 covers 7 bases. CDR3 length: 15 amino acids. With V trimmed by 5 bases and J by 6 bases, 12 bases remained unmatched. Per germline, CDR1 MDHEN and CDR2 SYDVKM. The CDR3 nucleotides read TGTGCCAGCAGTGCCCAAAGTCAGGGGGTACCTGAAGCTTTCTTT. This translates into CASSAQSQGVPEAFF.

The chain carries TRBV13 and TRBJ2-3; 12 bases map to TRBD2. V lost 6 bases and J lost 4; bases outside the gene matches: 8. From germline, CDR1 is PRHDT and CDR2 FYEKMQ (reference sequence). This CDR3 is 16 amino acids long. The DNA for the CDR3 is TGTGCCAGCAGGTCGGTTACTAGCGGGAGGCCAGATACGCAGTATTTT. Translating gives CASRSVTSGRPDTQYF.

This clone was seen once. In nucleotides, the CDR3 is TGTGCCAGCAGCCCCCGGGACAGCCTAAGCACAGATACGCAGTATTTT. Translated, it gives CASSPRDSLSTDTQYF. The chain employs TRBV3-1 (or the pseudogene TRBV3-2) and TRBJ2-3, with 7 bases identical to TRBD1. This CDR3 has 16 residues. J lost 0 bases, V lost 4 bases, and 7 bases had no gene match. The germline gives CDR1 LGHDT, CDR2 YNNKEL (reference sequence).

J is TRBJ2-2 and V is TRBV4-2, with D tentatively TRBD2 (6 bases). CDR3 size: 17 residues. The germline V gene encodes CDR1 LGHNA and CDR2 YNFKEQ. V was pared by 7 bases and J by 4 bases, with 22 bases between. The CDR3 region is CASTLHAGGDSTGELFF. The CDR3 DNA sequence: TGTGCCAGCACCCTACACGCCGGGGGAGATTCCACCGGGGAGCTGTTTTTT.

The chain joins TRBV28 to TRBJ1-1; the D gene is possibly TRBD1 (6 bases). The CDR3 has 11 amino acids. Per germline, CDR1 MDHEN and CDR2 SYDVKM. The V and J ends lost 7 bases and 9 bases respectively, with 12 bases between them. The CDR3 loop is CASTFRGKAFF. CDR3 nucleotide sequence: TGTGCCAGCACCTTCAGGGGTAAAGCTTTCTTT.